This T cell receptor beta chain originates from a study of CD8 T cells in ankylosing spondylitis. The CDR3 has 13 residues. V was pared by 7 bases and J by 2 bases, with 11 bases between. TCRdb used MiXCR to reprocess the 5' RACE reads, holding one entry per CDR3 protein. The data hold approximately 150,000 distinct CDR3 sequences, with around 45% observed a single time. The V call is TRBV12-3 or TRBV12-4, the J call TRBJ1-1; weak D call: TRBD1 (5 bases). The sample comprised synovial fluid, either unsorted or a sorted T cell fraction (not recorded which). This TCR came from a male donor with ankylosing spondylitis. CDR3 coding DNA: TGTGCCAGCAACCCCGGGGGTAACACTGAAGCTTTCTTT. This codes for CASNPGGNTEAFF.